The T cell receptor (beta chain) under discussion was sequenced for a study of blood T cell repertoires in COVID-19. Study background: Specimens from acute and convalescent COVID-19 originated in the United States, Italy and Spain. Sample material is recorded as cDNA or gDNA derived from T cells, B-cell-depleted T cells, or PBMCs.

Trimming shortened V by 2 bases and J by 0 bases, and 11 bases separated the two germline ends. Germline values: CDR1 SGHRS, CDR2 YFSETQ. The CDR3 extends over 15 amino acids. Per the study methods: How many nucleated cells were present was estimated from reference gene primer amplification. TCRdb's copy holds only in-frame clones and misses some; the assay was immunoSEQ multiplex PCR. For V, J and clone size, that table is used; D and trimming come from the DNA. The data contain 260,000 or so clones, over 75% of them singletons. Sequencing was done on a sample of peripheral blood. This TCR was recovered from a man younger than 35 with active or convalescent COVID-19. The genes are TRBV5-1 and TRBJ1-2; no clear D gene. The CDR3 reads CASSLSRSPNYGYTF. The CDR3 region has the DNA TGCGCCAGCAGCTTATCCAGATCCCCTAACTATGGCTACACCTTC.